This TCR beta chain was sequenced for a study of T-cell memory formation after mild COVID-19. This clonotype showed up many times. TCRdb analysed the 5' RACE reads with MiXCR anew, one entry per CDR3 protein. Of about 440,000 distinct CDR3 sequences in the sample, roughly 20% were seen once. Trimming removed 6 bases at V and 3 bases at J, with 11 bases between. The germline CDR1 and CDR2 sequences are MNHEY and SVGAGI. The CDR3 has 13 amino acids. The rearrangement joins TRBV6-5 to TRBJ2-5; tentative D call: TRBD2 (6 bases). The source of this sequence is an adult woman who had mild COVID-19 (a few samples of this study predate the infection). Cell type and time point are not known. The sample consisted of PBMCs or a T cell subset sorted from them (not recorded which). The DNA of the CDR3 is TGTGCCAGCAGGGAGGGGTCCGAAGAGACCCAGTACTTC. This encodes CASREGSEETQYF.